A selection of T cell receptor beta chains follows, all from one sample in a study of blood T cell repertoires in COVID-19. TCRdb's copy holds only in-frame clones and misses some; the assay was immunoSEQ multiplex PCR. The data show approximately 280,000 clones, roughly nine tenths seen once. The sample consisted of PBMCs or T cells enriched from blood (not recorded which). The receptor source for this set is a woman between 18 and 29 years old who had recovered from COVID-19. Both conserved end residues are part of each CDR3. A D gene is named only where the DNA matches it firmly. Clone sizes are given selectively: once, few, many, or a class where the clone is expanded.

TRBJ1-2 | . | TRBD1 | TRBV27 | TGTGCCAGCAGTGCTATCCGGGACAGGTTTACGACCTTC | CASSAIRDRFTTF
TRBJ2-7 | . | TRBD1 | TRBV19 | TGTGCCAGTAGTGGCGGGACAGGGAGTGGCTACGAGCAGTACTTC | CASSGGTGSGYEQYF
TRBJ1-4 | . | . | TRBV2 | TGTGCCAGCAGTGATTTGGCGGATTTGGAAAAACTGTTTTTT | CASSDLADLEKLFF
TRBJ2-7 | . | . | TRBV11-2 | TGTGCCAGCAGCGGAGGACGGGCTCCTCGCGAGCAGTACTTC | CASSGGRAPREQYF
TRBJ1-2 | . | . | TRBV30 | TGTGCCTGGAGTGTAAGAGGCAACCAAGGAGGCTACACCTTC | CAWSVRGNQGGYTF
TRBJ2-3 | . | . | TRBV7-2 | TGTGCCAGCAGCTTCCGCGGTGGGTTGGCAGATACGCAGTATTTT | CASSFRGGLADTQYF
TRBJ1-2 | . | TRBD1 | TRBV19 | TGTGCCAGTAGGCTACAACAGGGGGCGCATGGCTACACCTTC | CASRLQQGAHGYTF
TRBJ1-1 | . | . | TRBV6-5 | TGTGCCAGCAGTTTCCGGACGGGGATGAACACTGAAGCTTTCTTT | CASSFRTGMNTEAFF
TRBJ2-3 | . | . | TRBV19 | TGTGCCAGTAGTATCCCCGGGACTAGCACAGATACGCAGTATTTT | CASSIPGTSTDTQYF
TRBJ1-3 | . | . | TRBV30 | TGTGCCTGGGGGGTGGGCAGGATCTCTGGAAACACCATATATTTT | CAWGVGRISGNTIYF
TRBJ2-2 | . | TRBD2 | TRBV19 | TGTGCCAGTACCCCCCAGCGGGAGTCCACCGGGGAGCTGTTTTTT | CASTPQRESTGELFF
TRBJ2-2 | . | TRBD2 | TRBV7-3 | TGTGCCAGCAGCTTAAGGCTAGCGGGAGGGCCCGGGGAGCTGTTTTTT | CASSLRLAGGPGELFF
TRBJ1-1 | . | TRBD1 | TRBV2 | TGTGCCAGCCGCGGGGACAGGGACACTGAAGCTTTCTTT | CASRGDRDTEAFF
TRBJ2-3 | . | TRBD1 | TRBV5-1 | TGCGCCAGCACCGACAGGACAGGGTCCACAGATACGCAGTATTTT | CASTDRTGSTDTQYF
TRBJ2-6 | . | . | TRBV30 | TGTGCCTGGGAGCGCGGGGGCACCTCTGGGGCCAACGTCCTGACTTTC | CAWERGGTSGANVLTF
TRBJ2-1 | . | TRBD2 | TRBV11-2 | TGTGCCAGCAGCGTCGGGACTAGCGGGGGCCGGTTTAATGAGCAGTTCTTC | CASSVGTSGGRFNEQFF
TRBJ1-6 | . | . | TRBV9 | TGTGCCAGCACCCCAGGGGATGATGATTCACCCCTCCACTTT | CASTPGDDDSPLHF
TRBJ1-5 | . | TRBD1 | TRBV27 | TGTGCCAGCAGTTTCTCAGGGGGCCGAACTCAGCCCCAGCATTTT | CASSFSGGRTQPQHF
TRBJ2-3 | . | TRBD2 | TRBV3-1/TRBV3-2 | TGTGCCAGCAGCCAAGGTACTAGCGGGGGCACAGATACGCAGTATTTT | CASSQGTSGGTDTQYF
TRBJ1-2 | once | . | TRBV5-6 | TGTGCCAGCAGCTTGGTGGGTTGGCAGGAAGGCTACACCTTC | CASSLVGWQEGYTF
TRBJ1-4 | . | . | TRBV2 | TGTGCCAGCACCGGGGGGTTTGGGGAAAAACTGTTTTTT | CASTGGFGEKLFF
TRBJ1-6 | once | . | TRBV4-2 | TGTGCCAGCAGCCAAGATCTGGACAGTAATTCACCCCTCCACTTT | CASSQDLDSNSPLHF
TRBJ1-2 | . | TRBD1 | TRBV5-1 | TGCGCCAGCAGCTTGGTCGGGCAGACAGGGGCGCATGGCTACACCTTC | CASSLVGQTGAHGYTF
TRBJ2-5 | few | TRBD1 | TRBV28 | TGTGCCAGCAGTTGCGACCCCCTCTTGAGGACAGGGAGTAGTGAGACCCAGTACTTC | CASSCDPLLRTGSSETQYF
TRBJ2-7 | . | TRBD1 | TRBV6-5 | TGTGCCAGCACCCGGGACAGGGAGTACGAGCAGTACTTC | CASTRDREYEQYF
TRBJ2-7 | . | . | TRBV29-1 | TGCAGCGTTATAGGGGGGCTTCGGGGAGGGGAGCAGTACTTC | CSVIGGLRGGEQYF
TRBJ1-1 | . | TRBD1 | TRBV7-6 | TGTGCCAGCAGCTTAGGTAGACAGGGGAAGAACACTGAAGCTTTCTTT | CASSLGRQGKNTEAFF
TRBJ1-1 | . | . | TRBV7-4 | TGTGCCAGCAGCTTAATCCCTGCACAGAACACTGAAGCTTTCTTT | CASSLIPAQNTEAFF
TRBJ1-1 | . | . | TRBV4-1 | TGCGCCAGCAGCCAAGATGGGGCAAGGGCTGAAGCTTTCTTT | CASSQDGARAEAFF
TRBJ2-7 | . | TRBD2 | TRBV29-1 | TGCAGCGTTACTCTAGCGGGAGTCCGCCAACAGTACTTC | CSVTLAGVRQQYF
TRBJ2-3 | . | . | TRBV21-1 | TGTGCCAGCAGCAAAGGGGGACAGGGAGAAAGAACAGATACGCAGTATTTT | CASSKGGQGERTDTQYF
TRBJ1-4 | . | . | TRBV11-3 | TGTGCCAGCAGCTTAGAGTTTCGGGGAGGCTGGGGGACCTCTAATGAAAAACTGTTTTTT | CASSLEFRGGWGTSNEKLFF
TRBJ1-3 | . | TRBD1 | TRBV3-1/TRBV3-2 | TGTGCCAGCAGCCGACAGGGGGGAAACACCATATATTTT | CASSRQGGNTIYF
TRBJ2-7 | . | . | TRBV28 | TGTGCCAGCAGTTTATCCCCGGGAACCTACGAGCAGTACTTC | CASSLSPGTYEQYF
TRBJ2-2 | . | . | TRBV24-1 | TGTGCCACCAGTGATGGGCAGGGCTGGGCCACCGGGGAGCTGTTTTTT | CATSDGQGWATGELFF
TRBJ2-7 | . | TRBD2 | TRBV7-8 | TGTGCCAGCAGCTTAGTAGGGACTAGCGGGAGACGCGGCGAGCAGTACTTC | CASSLVGTSGRRGEQYF
TRBJ1-5 | . | . | TRBV4-3 | TGCGCCAGCAGCCAAGATAGGCCAGGCCAAGATAGCAATCAGCCCCAGCATTTT | CASSQDRPGQDSNQPQHF
TRBJ2-7 | . | . | TRBV27 | TGTGCCAGCAGTTTCCTAGTAAAGCCCTACGAGCAGTACTTC | CASSFLVKPYEQYF
TRBJ2-3 | . | . | TRBV5-5 | TGTGCCAGCAGCTTGGCCAGCGCCCACACAGATACGCAGTATTTT | CASSLASAHTDTQYF
TRBJ1-1 | . | . | TRBV19 | TGTGCCAGTAGCAGGGCCACTGAAGCTTTCTTT | CASSRATEAFF
TRBJ2-4 | . | TRBD2 | TRBV3-1/TRBV3-2 | TGTGCCAGCAGCCAGGTAGCGGGAGACGGGGCCATTCAGTACTTC | CASSQVAGDGAIQYF
TRBJ1-2 | . | . | TRBV11-2 | TGTGCCAGCGGAACAGGGAACTATGGCTACACCTTC | CASGTGNYGYTF
TRBJ2-3 | . | TRBD2 | TRBV2 | TGTGCCAGCTACCCTAGCGGTACTAGCACAGATACGCAGTATTTT | CASYPSGTSTDTQYF
TRBJ1-3 | . | . | TRBV11-3 | TGTGCCAGCAGCTTAGACAGGGATTACACTGGAAACACCATATATTTT | CASSLDRDYTGNTIYF
TRBJ2-1 | . | TRBD2 | TRBV7-9 | TGTGCCAGCAGCCCACCAGCGGGAGGGGGCAATGAGCAGTTCTTC | CASSPPAGGGNEQFF
TRBJ1-2 | . | TRBD1 | TRBV10-1 | TGCGCCAGCAGTGAGACGACAGGGGAAGGAGTGTATGGCTACACCTTC | CASSETTGEGVYGYTF
TRBJ2-1 | . | TRBD1 | TRBV10-3 | TGTGCCATCACGGTACAGGGGGGAACGGGTGAGCAGTTCTTC | CAITVQGGTGEQFF
TRBJ1-1 | . | TRBD1 | TRBV7-6 | TGTGCCAGCAGTCCCTGGACAGGGACTGCGAACACTGAAGCTTTCTTT | CASSPWTGTANTEAFF
TRBJ2-1 | once | TRBD2 | TRBV7-9 | TGTGCCAGCAGCTTAGGGCACCTAGCGGGAGGGCCTTGGAACAATGAGCAGTTCTTC | CASSLGHLAGGPWNNEQFF